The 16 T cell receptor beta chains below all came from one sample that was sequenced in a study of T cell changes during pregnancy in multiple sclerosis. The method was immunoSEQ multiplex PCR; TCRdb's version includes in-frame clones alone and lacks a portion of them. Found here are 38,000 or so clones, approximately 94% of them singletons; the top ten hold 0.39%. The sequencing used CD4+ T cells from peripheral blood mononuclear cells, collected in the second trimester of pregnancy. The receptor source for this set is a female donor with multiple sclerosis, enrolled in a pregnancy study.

The CDR3 region has the DNA TGTGCTAGTGGGCCCGGGACAGCCACAGATACGCAGTATTTT. This sequence encodes CASGPGTATDTQYF. The chain has TRBV12-5 and TRBJ2-3, with TRBD1 matching 7 bases. CDR1 LGHNT and CDR2 FRNRAP come from the germline V gene. The CDR3 sequence is 14 residues long. Trimming removed 6 bases from V and 2 bases from J; junction bases left unmatched: 5.

Here the CDR3 reads CASGLVHGAGGGYGYTF. The DNA for the CDR3 is TGTGCTAGTGGTTTGGTACACGGGGCAGGGGGCGGGTATGGCTACACCTTC. The chain has TRBV12-5 and TRBJ1-2; 8 bases match TRBD1. Germline assignment: CDR1 LGHNT and CDR2 FRNRAP. The V and J ends lost 0 bases and 5 bases, in that order; junction bases with no gene match: 11. The CDR3 runs 17 residues.

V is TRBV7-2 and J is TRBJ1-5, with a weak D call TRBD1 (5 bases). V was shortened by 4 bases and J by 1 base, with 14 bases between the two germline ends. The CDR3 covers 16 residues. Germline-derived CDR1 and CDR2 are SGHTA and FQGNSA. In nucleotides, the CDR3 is TGTGCCAGCAGCTCCTCAGGGATCATGAGCAATCAGCCCCAGCATTTT. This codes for CASSSSGIMSNQPQHF. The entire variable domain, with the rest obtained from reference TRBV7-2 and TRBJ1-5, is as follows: GAGVSQSPSNKVTEKGKDVELRCDPISGHTALYWYRQSLGQGLEFLIYFQGNSAPDKSGLPSDRFSAERTGGSVSTLTIQRTQQEDSAVYLCASSSSGIMSNQPQHFGDGTRLSIL.

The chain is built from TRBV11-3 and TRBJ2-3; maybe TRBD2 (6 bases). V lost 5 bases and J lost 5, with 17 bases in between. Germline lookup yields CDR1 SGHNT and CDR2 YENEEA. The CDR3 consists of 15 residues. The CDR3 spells CASSRFGSNQDTQYF. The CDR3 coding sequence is TGTGCCAGCAGCCGATTCGGGAGCAATCAAGATACGCAGTATTTT.

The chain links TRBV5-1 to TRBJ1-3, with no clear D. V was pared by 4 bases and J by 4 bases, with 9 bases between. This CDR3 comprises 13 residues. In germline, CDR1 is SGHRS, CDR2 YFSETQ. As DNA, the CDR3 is TGCGCCAGCAGCCTGAGTTTCGGAAACACCATATATTTT. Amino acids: CASSLSFGNTIYF. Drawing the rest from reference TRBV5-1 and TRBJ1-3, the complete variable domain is KAGVTQTPRYLIKTRGQQVTLSCSPISGHRSVSWYQQTPGQGLQFLFEYFSETQRNKGNFPGRFSGRQFSNSRSEMNVSTLELGDSALYLCASSLSFGNTIYFGEGSWLTVV.

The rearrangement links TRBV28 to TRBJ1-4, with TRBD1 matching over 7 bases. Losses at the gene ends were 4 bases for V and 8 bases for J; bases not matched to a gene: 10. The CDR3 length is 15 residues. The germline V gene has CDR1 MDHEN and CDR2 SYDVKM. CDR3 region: CASSYQFGTAEKLFF. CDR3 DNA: TGTGCCAGCAGTTACCAGTTCGGGACAGCGGAAAAACTGTTTTTT.

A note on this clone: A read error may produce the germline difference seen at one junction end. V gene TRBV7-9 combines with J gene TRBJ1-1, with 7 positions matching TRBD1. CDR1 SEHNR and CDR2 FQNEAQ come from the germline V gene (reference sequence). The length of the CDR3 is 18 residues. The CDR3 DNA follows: TGTACCAGCAGCTTATACTTCTCCGGGGTAACAGGGGCCACTGAAGCTTTCTTT. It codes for CTSSLYFSGVTGATEAFF. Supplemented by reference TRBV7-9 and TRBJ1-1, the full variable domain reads DTGVSQNPRHKITKRGQNVTFRCDPISEHNRLYWYRQTLGQGPEFLTYFQNEAQLEKSRLLSDRFSAERPKGSFSTLEIQRTEQGDSAMYLCTSSLYFSGVTGATEAFFGQGTRLTVV.

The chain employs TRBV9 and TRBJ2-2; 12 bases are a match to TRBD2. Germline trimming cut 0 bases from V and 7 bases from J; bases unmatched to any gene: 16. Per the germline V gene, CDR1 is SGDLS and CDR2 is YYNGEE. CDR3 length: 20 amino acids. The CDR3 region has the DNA TGTGCCAGCAGCGTAGAGGCTAGCGGGGGGGCCGGGGCTCTTCACGGGGAGCTGTTTTTT. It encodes CASSVEASGGAGALHGELFF.

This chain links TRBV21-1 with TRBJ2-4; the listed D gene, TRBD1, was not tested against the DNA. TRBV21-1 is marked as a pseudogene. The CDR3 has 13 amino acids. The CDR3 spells CASSPTGTDIQYF. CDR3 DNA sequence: TGTGCCAGCAGCCCGACAGGGACGGACATTCAGTACTTC.

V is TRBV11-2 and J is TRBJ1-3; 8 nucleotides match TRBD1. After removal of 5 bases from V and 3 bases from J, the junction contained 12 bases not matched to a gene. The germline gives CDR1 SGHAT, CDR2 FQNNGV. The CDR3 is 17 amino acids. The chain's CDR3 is CASSPSPAGQGGNTIYF. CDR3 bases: TGTGCCAGCAGCCCCAGCCCCGCTGGACAGGGTGGAAACACCATATATTTT.

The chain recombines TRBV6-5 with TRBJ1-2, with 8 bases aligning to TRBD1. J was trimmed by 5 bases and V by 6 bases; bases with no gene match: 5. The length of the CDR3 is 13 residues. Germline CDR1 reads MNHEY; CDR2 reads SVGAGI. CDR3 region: CASRTTGVYGYTF. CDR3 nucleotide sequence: TGTGCCAGCAGGACGACAGGGGTTTATGGCTACACCTTC.

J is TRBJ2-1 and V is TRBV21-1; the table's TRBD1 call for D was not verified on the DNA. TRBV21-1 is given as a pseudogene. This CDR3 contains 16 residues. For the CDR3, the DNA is TGTGCCAGCAGCAAAGCGCGCGGCACAGGGGAATATGAGCAGTTCTTC. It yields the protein CASSKARGTGEYEQFF.

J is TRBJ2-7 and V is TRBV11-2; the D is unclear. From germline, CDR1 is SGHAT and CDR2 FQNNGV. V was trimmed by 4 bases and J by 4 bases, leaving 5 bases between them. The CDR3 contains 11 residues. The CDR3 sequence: CASSSGYEQYF. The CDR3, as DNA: TGTGCCAGCAGCTCGGGTTACGAGCAGTACTTC.

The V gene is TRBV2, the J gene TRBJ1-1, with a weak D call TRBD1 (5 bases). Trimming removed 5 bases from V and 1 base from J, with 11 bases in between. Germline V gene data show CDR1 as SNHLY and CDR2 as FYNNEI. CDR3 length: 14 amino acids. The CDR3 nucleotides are TGTGCCAGCAGTTGGACATCCGGGAACACTGAAGCTTTCTTT. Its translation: CASSWTSGNTEAFF. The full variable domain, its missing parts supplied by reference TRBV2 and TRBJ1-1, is EPEVTQTPSHQVTQMGQEVILRCVPISNHLYFYWYRQILGQKVEFLVSFYNNEISEKSEIFDDQFSVERPDGSNFTLKIRSTKLEDSAMYFCASSWTSGNTEAFFGQGTRLTVV.

The CDR3: CATSPGQMNTGELFF. DNA of the CDR3: TGTGCCACCAGCCCGGGACAAATGAACACCGGGGAGCTGTTTTTT. V usage is TRBV15 and J usage is TRBJ2-2; D may be TRBD1 (6 bases). Germline V CDR1 and CDR2: LNHNV, YYDKDF (reference sequence). This CDR3 is 15 amino acids long. V was trimmed by 5 bases and J by 1 base, leaving 11 bases between them. The complete variable domain, with remaining parts taken from reference TRBV15 and TRBJ2-2, reads DAMVIQNPRYQVTQFGKPVTLSCSQTLNHNVMYWYQQKSSQAPKLLFHYYDKDFNNEADTPDNFQSRRPNTSFCFLDIRSPGLGDTAMYLCATSPGQMNTGELFFGEGSRLTVL.

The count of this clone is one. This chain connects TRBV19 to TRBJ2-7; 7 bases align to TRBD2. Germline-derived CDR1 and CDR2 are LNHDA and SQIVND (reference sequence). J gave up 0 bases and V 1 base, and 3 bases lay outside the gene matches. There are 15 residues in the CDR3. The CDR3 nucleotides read TGTGCCAGTAGTATAGGCGGCGGGAGCTCCTACGAGCAGTACTTC. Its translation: CASSIGGGSSYEQYF. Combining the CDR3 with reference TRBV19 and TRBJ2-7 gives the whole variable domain DGGITQSPKYLFRKEGQNVTLSCEQNLNHDAMYWYRQDPGQGLRLIYYSQIVNDFQKGDIAEGYSVSREKKESFPLTVTSAQKNPTAFYLCASSIGGGSSYEQYFGPGTRLTVT.